This record covers a single TCR beta chain. Distinct nucleotide sequences in the sample also encode this CDR3. Categorization into cohorts depended on clinical history that participants reported. These data belong to a study of blood T cell repertoires in COVID-19. On the study more broadly: T cells, B-cell-depleted T cells, or PBMCs supplied cDNA or gDNA.

TCRdb's table, derived via immunoSEQ multiplex PCR, lists solely in-frame clones and lacks some. The repertoire includes more than 200,000 clones, 80% to 90% of them detected once, and less than 2% sits in the top ten. The source is a man aged 35 to 55 who had recovered from COVID-19. Material: PBMCs or T cells enriched from blood (not recorded which).

The CDR3 DNA reads TGTGCCAGTAGTATAGACAGGGGGCAAGCCAAAAACATTCAGTACTTC. Protein: CASSIDRGQAKNIQYF. The gene calls are TRBV19 and TRBJ2-4; 8 bases are shared with TRBD1. The CDR3 runs to 16 residues. V was pared by 0 bases and J by 0 bases, with 1 base of the junction left unmatched. Per the germline V gene, CDR1 is LNHDA and CDR2 is SQIVND (reference sequence).